The rows below give T cell receptor beta chains drawn from one sample of a study of cytomegalovirus exposure and HLA in healthy donors. Some clones are missing from TCRdb's copy, which holds only in-frame ones; the method was immunoSEQ multiplex PCR. The table records about 190,000 clones, roughly 81% of them present only once. Sequencing used PBMCs. These receptors were obtained from a woman in her 30s in good health and CMV-seropositive. The conserved cysteine and the conserved F or W are not part of the CDR3 here. D genes are given only for firm matches.

d_call v_call cdr3_aa
TRBD2 TRBV29-1 SVLGLAGAYEQY
TRBD1 TRBV9 ASSPGTGYGYT
NA TRBV28 ATLASSSYNEQF
TRBD2 TRBV6-5 ASRKGLAMNEQF
NA TRBV28 ASSLWRNEQY
NA TRBV18 ASSPISGTQY
TRBD2 TRBV2 ASGGTIQETQY
TRBD2 TRBV5-1 ASSRLANTDTQY
NA TRBV11-2 ASSLGAPLSYEQY
NA TRBV28 ASSFSELGSTEAF
TRBD1 TRBV12-5 ASGLRQGGYNEQF
NA TRBV6-1 ASSVGRGNNQPQH
TRBD1 TRBV7-9 ASSLQGAAAYEQY
NA TRBV27 ASSLSSGAEAF
NA TRBV10-1 ASSEGLTYEQY
TRBD1 TRBV18 ASSPGQGAGTQY
NA TRBV2 ASSEVREEF
NA TRBV5-4 ASSSLTTGHPNTGELF
NA TRBV28 ASSLLGGRVRSDQPQH
NA TRBV5-1 ASSLAGLSNYGYT
NA TRBV6-1 ASSSRTNYGYT
TRBD1 TRBV9 ASSAEQGAYEQY
NA TRBV5-1 ASSLTGSSSYEQY
TRBD1 TRBV6-1 ASSEGLWDRGYWRETQY
NA TRBV5-1 ASSAGWAENYEQY
TRBD2 TRBV14 ASSKAGLAGDTQY
NA TRBV6-5 ASRSDSGNTIY
TRBD1 TRBV5-1 ASSLGTGYYEQY
NA TRBV11-2 ASSLEVRLAYEQY
TRBD2 TRBV28 ASRPPTGTSWYEQY
TRBD1 TRBV15 ATSSRDRVNEQY
TRBD1 TRBV7-2 ASSTGTGDEKLF
NA TRBV13 ASSFTSGVGTEAF
TRBD1 TRBV6-5 ASISDRAGYT
NA TRBV6-6 ASSYGSGNEKLF
TRBD2 TRBV28 ASSSRLAGAYEQY
TRBD1 TRBV6-5 ASSLGQGVNYGYT
NA TRBV6-5 ASGQWAGELF
TRBD2 TRBV5-1 ASSSRLLAGSGEEQF
NA TRBV6-1 ASRETADYGYT
TRBD1 TRBV6-1 ASSEALLGQGAEEQY
NA TRBV28 ASSRSDTQY
TRBD2 TRBV27 ASSRTSGPYEQY
NA TRBV27 ASSPRSRSSYEQY